These 11 T cell receptor beta chains originate from one sample sequenced in a study of neurological immune-mediated disorders. TCRdb independently ran MiXCR on the 5' RACE reads; one entry per CDR3 protein. The sample contains tens of thousands of distinct CDR3 sequences, about a tenth of which appear only once. Input material: PBMCs. All receptors come from a woman between 40 and 50 years old with HTLV-1-associated myelopathy (HAM/TSP).

In its sample, this clonotype was seen many times. The chain carries TRBV5-1 and TRBJ1-1; D gene uncertain. V shed 5 bases and J shed 1 base, with 12 bases lying between them. CDR1 is SGHRS and CDR2 is YFSETQ in the germline V gene. CDR3 length: 14 amino acids. The CDR3 coding sequence is TGCGCCAGCAGTGTATCACGGGGGAACACTGAAGCTTTCTTT. As protein: CASSVSRGNTEAFF.

This clonotype was recorded many times. The CDR3 DNA is TGCGCCAGCAGCCTCTGGGACCGAACAGATACGCAGTATTTT. Translating gives CASSLWDRTDTQYF. The chain has TRBV5-1 and TRBJ2-3, with D perhaps given as TRBD1 or TRBD2 (5 bases each). This CDR3 region has 14 residues. Germline assignment: CDR1 SGHRS and CDR2 YFSETQ. Trimming stripped 4 bases from V and 3 bases from J, with 12 bases between.

At least ten counts were recorded for this clonotype. This chain uses TRBV2 with TRBJ1-1; no firm D call. The V gene's germline CDR1 is SNHLY and CDR2 FYNNEI. V shed 5 bases and J shed 4 bases, with 17 bases lying between them. The CDR3 extends over 15 amino acids. In DNA form, the CDR3 reads TGTGCCAGCAGTCCATGGGAGGTTCGCCCCACTGAAGCTTTCTTT. Its translation is CASSPWEVRPTEAFF.

This clonotype was seen ten or more times. V is TRBV12-3 or TRBV12-4 and J is TRBJ2-6, with 7 positions matching TRBD2. This CDR3 is built from 14 residues. The V gene end was trimmed by 10 bases and the J gene end by 1 base; junction bases not matched to a gene: 4. The CDR3 here is CAIMGGSGANVLTF. CDR3 sequence (DNA): TGTGCCATTATGGGGGGGTCTGGGGCCAACGTCCTGACTTTC.

This clonotype occurred many times. The gene calls are TRBV29-1 and TRBJ1-5; D not resolved. There are 12 residues in the CDR3. Germline V CDR1 and CDR2: SQVTM, ANQGSEA. V was clipped by 4 bases and J by 0 bases, with 4 bases between them. The DNA for the CDR3 is TGCAGCGTTGGGTCTAGCAATCAGCCCCAGCATTTT. It yields the protein CSVGSSNQPQHF.

This chain links TRBV19 with TRBJ1-3; D gene unclear. Germline CDR1 is LNHDA and CDR2 is SQIVND (reference sequence). This CDR3 comprises 13 residues. V lost 8 bases, J lost 2 bases, and 10 bases lay in between. Here the CDR3 reads CASRLGPGNTIYF. The CDR3 nucleotides read TGTGCCAGTCGACTTGGGCCTGGAAACACCATATATTTT.

This clonotype appeared many times. The chain combines TRBV4-1 with TRBJ1-4, with D possibly matching TRBD1 (5 bases). CDR1 and CDR2 (germline): MGHRA, YSYEKL. This CDR3 spans 18 amino acids. V was clipped by 0 bases and J by 3 bases, with 17 bases between them. CDR3 region: CASSQDSMGLGANEKLFF. The DNA for the CDR3 is TGCGCCAGCAGCCAAGATTCAATGGGACTCGGTGCTAATGAAAAACTGTTTTTT.

This clonotype was detected many times. The chain recombines TRBV6-6 with TRBJ2-1, with D perhaps assigned TRBD1 or TRBD2 (5 bases each). Germline CDR1 reads MNHNY; CDR2 reads SVGAGI (reference sequence). The V end was cut by 4 bases, the J end by 0 bases, with 10 bases between. The CDR3 runs 15 residues. CDR3 in amino acids: CASSWDGYSYNEQFF. Here the CDR3 DNA reads TGTGCCAGCAGTTGGGACGGATACTCCTACAATGAGCAGTTCTTC.

This clonotype was counted many times. The chain is built from TRBV5-1 and TRBJ2-1; 8 nucleotides line up with TRBD1. CDR1 is SGHRS, CDR2 YFSETQ, per germline. CDR3 size: 18 residues. V was clipped by 1 base and J by 7 bases; unmatched bases: 16. DNA for the CDR3: TGCGCCAGCAGCTTGACGACACTGGACAGGGTTGTTCGGAATGAGCAGTTCTTC. It translates to CASSLTTLDRVVRNEQFF.

This clonotype was detected many times. The chain has TRBV4-3 and TRBJ2-3; D remains ambiguous. The CDR3 has 18 residues. The germline V gene encodes CDR1 LGHNA and CDR2 YSLEER. The V and J ends lost 0 bases and 4 bases respectively, with 20 bases between them. CDR3 nucleotide sequence: TGCGCCAGCAGCCAAGATATCCAGGCGGCCTCGGTCGCAGATACGCAGTATTTT. Translated, it gives CASSQDIQAASVADTQYF.

This clonotype was recorded at least ten times. The gene calls are TRBV20-1 and TRBJ2-3; 11 nucleotides match TRBD2. CDR3 length equals 15 residues. J gave up 5 bases and V 5 bases, and 9 bases lay outside the gene matches. Germline V CDR1 and CDR2: DFQATT, SNEGSKA (reference sequence). CDR3 amino acids: CSASPGLAAVDTQYF. The CDR3 DNA reads TGCAGTGCTTCACCGGGACTAGCGGCGGTAGATACGCAGTATTTT.